Presented here are 9 T cell receptor beta chains from one specimen sequenced in a study of blood T cell repertoires in COVID-19. Method: immunoSEQ multiplex PCR; TCRdb's copy keeps in-frame clones and lacks some. The sample has under 35,000 clones, roughly 87% seen once; the top ten hold under 20%. Sequencing was carried out using peripheral blood. The receptor set was obtained from an older woman with active COVID-19.

The chain couples TRBV30 to TRBJ2-2, with D possibly TRBD2 on 5 matching bases. The CDR3 runs 12 residues. With 3 bases removed from V and 7 bases from J, the gap between germline ends came to 9 bases. The V gene's germline CDR1 is GTSNPN and CDR2 SVGIG (reference sequence). This CDR3 reads CAWRSGFGELFF. In DNA, the CDR3 is TGTGCCTGGAGAAGCGGCTTCGGGGAGCTGTTTTTT.

The chain uses TRBV7-3 and TRBJ1-2, with a weak D call TRBD1 (6 bases). CDR1 SGHTA and CDR2 FQGTGA come from the germline V gene. The CDR3 has 14 amino acids. Trimming stripped 2 bases from V and 4 bases from J, with 11 bases between. The CDR3 loop is CASSLDRTPYGYTF. CDR3 in DNA: TGTGCCAGCAGCTTAGACAGGACTCCCTATGGCTACACCTTC. The full variable domain, its missing parts supplied by reference TRBV7-3 and TRBJ1-2, is GAGVSQTPSNKVTEKGKYVELRCDPISGHTALYWYRQSLGQGPEFLIYFQGTGAADDSGLPNDRFFAVRPEGSVSTLKIQRTERGDSAVYLCASSLDRTPYGYTFGSGTRLTVV.

This chain joins TRBV7-8 and TRBJ1-6; 7 bases line up with TRBD1. This CDR3 is built from 14 residues. V lost 4 bases and J lost 5; bases outside the gene matches: 2. CDR1 and CDR2 (germline): SGHVS, FQNEAQ. The CDR3, as DNA: TGTGCCAGCAGCTACACAGGGGATAATTCACCCCTCCACTTT. It is translated as CASSYTGDNSPLHF.

The chain links TRBV11-2 to TRBJ1-1; TRBD1 is a possible D gene (6 bases). This CDR3 spans 15 amino acids. Trimming took 0 bases from V and 5 from J, leaving 13 bases between them. The germline V gene encodes CDR1 SGHAT and CDR2 FQNNGV. The CDR3 reads CASSLDGGLETEAFF. CDR3 DNA sequence: TGTGCCAGCAGCTTAGATGGGGGCCTGGAGACTGAAGCTTTCTTT.

This clone came up once. The rearrangement links TRBV11-1 to TRBJ2-5; 10 bases agree with TRBD1. V lost 3 bases to trimming and J lost 5 bases; unmatched junction nucleotides: 3. CDR1 is SGHAT and CDR2 is FQDESV in the germline V gene (reference sequence). The CDR3 is made up of 14 amino acids. CDR3 protein: CASSFRDRGETQYF. CDR3 nucleotide sequence: TGTGCCAGCAGCTTCCGGGACAGGGGCGAGACCCAGTACTTC.

This chain joins TRBV15 and TRBJ2-7; no definite D call. The CDR3 sequence is 16 residues long. Germline CDR1 LNHNV, CDR2 YYDKDF (reference sequence). Trimming shortened V by 0 bases and J by 6 bases, and 18 bases separated the two germline ends. DNA of the CDR3: TGTGCCACCAGCAGAGACGGCACTAAGACCGCGGCCGAGCAGTACTTC. Translating gives CATSRDGTKTAAEQYF.

The chain couples TRBV25-1 to TRBJ2-1; the D is unclear. There are 16 residues in the CDR3. Germline CDR1 reads MGHDK; CDR2 reads SYGVNS. The V and J ends lost 2 bases and 5 bases respectively, with 16 bases between them. The CDR3 DNA reads as TGTGCCAGCAGTGAAGATTTTATGCTTGGGCACAATGAGCAGTTCTTC. Protein product: CASSEDFMLGHNEQFF.

V and J are TRBV18 and TRBJ2-5, with TRBD2 identical over 7 bases. The germline V gene encodes CDR1 KGHSH and CDR2 LQKENI. The V gene end was trimmed by 3 bases and the J gene end by 1 base; junction bases not matched to a gene: 8. The CDR3 has 16 amino acids. The CDR3 spells CASSPSPGLSQETQYF. The CDR3 region has the DNA TGTGCCAGCTCACCTTCACCGGGACTAAGCCAAGAGACCCAGTACTTC.

The chain has TRBV24-1 and TRBJ2-2, with 9 bases matching TRBD1. The CDR3 spans 13 residues. Germline assignment: CDR1 KGHDR and CDR2 SFDVKD. The V segment lost 12 bases and the J segment 1 base; nucleotides outside the gene matches: 2. The CDR3: CASGQGNTGELFF. As DNA, the CDR3 is TGTGCCTCGGGACAGGGGAACACCGGGGAGCTGTTTTTT.